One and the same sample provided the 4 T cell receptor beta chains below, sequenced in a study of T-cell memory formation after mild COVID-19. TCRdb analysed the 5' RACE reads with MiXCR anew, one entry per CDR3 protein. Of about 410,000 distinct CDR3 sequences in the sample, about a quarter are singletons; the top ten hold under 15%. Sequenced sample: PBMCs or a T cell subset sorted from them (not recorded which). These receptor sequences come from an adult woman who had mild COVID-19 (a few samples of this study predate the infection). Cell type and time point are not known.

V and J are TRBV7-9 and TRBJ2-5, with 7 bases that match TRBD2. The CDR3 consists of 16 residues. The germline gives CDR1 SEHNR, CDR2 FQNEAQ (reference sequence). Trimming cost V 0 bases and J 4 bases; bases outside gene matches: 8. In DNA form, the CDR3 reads TGTGCCAGCAGCTTAGCAGGTGCGGGAGTGACAGAGACCCAGTACTTC. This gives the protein CASSLAGAGVTETQYF. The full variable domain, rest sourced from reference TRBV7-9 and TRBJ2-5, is DTGVSQNPRHKITKRGQNVTFRCDPISEHNRLYWYRQTLGQGPEFLTYFQNEAQLEKSRLLSDRFSAERPKGSFSTLEIQRTEQGDSAMYLCASSLAGAGVTETQYFGPGTRLLVL.

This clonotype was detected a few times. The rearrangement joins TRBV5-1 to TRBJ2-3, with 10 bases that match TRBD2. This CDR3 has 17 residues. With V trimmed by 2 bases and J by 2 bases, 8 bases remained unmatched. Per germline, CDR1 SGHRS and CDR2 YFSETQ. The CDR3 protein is CASSFLVLAGFTDTQYF. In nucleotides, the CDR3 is TGCGCCAGCAGCTTCTTGGTACTAGCGGGATTCACAGATACGCAGTATTTT. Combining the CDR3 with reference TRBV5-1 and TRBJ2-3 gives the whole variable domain KAGVTQTPRYLIKTRGQQVTLSCSPISGHRSVSWYQQTPGQGLQFLFEYFSETQRNKGNFPGRFSGRQFSNSRSEMNVSTLELGDSALYLCASSFLVLAGFTDTQYFGPGTRLTVL.

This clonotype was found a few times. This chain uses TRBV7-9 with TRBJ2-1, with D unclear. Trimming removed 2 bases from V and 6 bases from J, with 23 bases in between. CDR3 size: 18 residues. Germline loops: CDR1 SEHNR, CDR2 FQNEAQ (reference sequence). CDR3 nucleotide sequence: TGTGCCAGCAGCTTATTTCTCCTCCGGACCCCCCGGCCCAATGAGCAGTTCTTC. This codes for CASSLFLLRTPRPNEQFF. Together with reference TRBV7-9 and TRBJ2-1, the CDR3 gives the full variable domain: DTGVSQNPRHKITKRGQNVTFRCDPISEHNRLYWYRQTLGQGPEFLTYFQNEAQLEKSRLLSDRFSAERPKGSFSTLEIQRTEQGDSAMYLCASSLFLLRTPRPNEQFFGPGTRLTVL.

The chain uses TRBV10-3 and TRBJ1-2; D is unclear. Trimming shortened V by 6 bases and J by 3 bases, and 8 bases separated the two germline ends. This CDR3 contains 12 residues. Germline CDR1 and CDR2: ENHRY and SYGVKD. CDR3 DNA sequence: TGTGCCATCAGCCCGGATTACTATGGCTACACCTTC. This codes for CAISPDYYGYTF.